Following are 6 T cell receptor beta chains from one sample sequenced in a study of control samples from healthy donors and cancer patients. Some clones are missing from TCRdb's copy, which holds only in-frame ones; the method was immunoSEQ multiplex PCR. Seen here are 75,000 to 100,000 clones, about 86% observed once, and the top ten hold 13% to 15%. The sequencing sample was made of blood. The receptors were gathered from a man aged 30 to 45 in good health.

This rearrangement joins TRBV5-1 to TRBJ2-3; TRBD1 might be the D (6 bases). The CDR3 length is 14 residues. The V and J ends lost 1 base and 5 bases respectively, with 11 bases between them. CDR1 is SGHRS and CDR2 is YFSETQ in the germline V gene. This CDR3 is CASSLSLGGDTQYF. Written as DNA, the CDR3 is TGCGCCAGCAGCTTGTCCCTAGGGGGAGATACGCAGTATTTT.

The chain is built from TRBV5-8 and TRBJ1-3; D might be TRBD1 (5 bases). Deletions cut 4 bases from V and 7 bases from J, with 15 bases between. The CDR3 spans 14 residues. From germline, CDR1 is SGHTS and CDR2 YDEGEE. CDR3 in amino acids: CASSNWGPWNTIYF. Here the CDR3 DNA reads TGTGCCAGCAGCAATTGGGGACCCTGGAACACCATATATTTT. The complete variable domain, with remaining parts taken from reference TRBV5-8 and TRBJ1-3, reads EAGVTQSPTHLIKTRGQQATLRCSPISGHTSVYWYQQALGLGLQFLLWYDEGEERNRGNFPPRFSGRQFPNYSSELNVNALELEDSALYLCASSNWGPWNTIYFGEGSWLTVV.

This sequence joins TRBV3-1 (or the pseudogene TRBV3-2) and TRBJ2-3; 8 bases line up with TRBD2. The ends lost 0 bases at V and 2 bases at J; junction bases unmatched: 7. Germline V gene sequence: CDR1 LGHDT, CDR2 YNNKEL (reference sequence). The CDR3 length is 17 residues. CDR3: CASSQEPTSGHTDTQYF. In DNA, the CDR3 is TGTGCCAGCAGCCAAGAGCCAACTAGCGGACACACAGATACGCAGTATTTT.

V gene TRBV28 combines with J gene TRBJ2-7; 7 bases fit TRBD2. The CDR3 sequence is 14 residues long. The V gene's germline CDR1 is MDHEN and CDR2 SYDVKM. J gave up 2 bases and V 6 bases, and 7 bases lay outside the gene matches. DNA for the CDR3: TGTGCCAGCAGCCCCCGGGGAGGGACCTACGAGCAGTACTTC. Protein: CASSPRGGTYEQYF.

The chain recombines TRBV21-1 with TRBJ1-1; no check of the table's D call, TRBD1, against the DNA was made. TRBV21-1 is labeled a pseudogene. The length of the CDR3 is 17 residues. This CDR3 reads CASSKEDPWAMNTEAFF. The CDR3 region has the DNA TGTGCCAGCAGCAAAGAGGATCCCTGGGCTATGAACACTGAAGCTTTCTTT.

This clone was picked up one time. The DNA is left out, because the CDR3 cannot be placed on it with certainty; the CDR3 is given as TCRdb lists it. The chain carries TRBV7-9 and TRBJ2-1; the table's D call TRBD1 went unverified against the DNA. Germline values: CDR1 SEHNR, CDR2 FQNEAQ (reference sequence). The CDR3 is 17 residues long, ends included. The CDR3 spells CASSPRWGQGNLQGEFF.